This T cell receptor (beta chain) was retrieved from a study of blood T cells in healthy people across ages. It was with a sample-barcoded 5' primer and a J-beta primer mix that a second PCR of about 6 to 11 cycles was run. TCRdb re-called the 5' RACE reads through MiXCR, storing one row per CDR3 protein. The data show 1.5 million to 2 million distinct CDR3 sequences, roughly 27% seen once. The CDR3 sequence is 14 residues long. V gave up 0 bases and J gave up 4 bases, with 10 bases separating them. CDR1 and CDR2 from the germline V gene are LGHDT and YNNKEL (reference sequence). The specimen sequenced was blood. The chain is built from TRBV3-1 and TRBJ2-7; unclear D gene. This receptor was identified in a woman in her 30s in good health. CDR3 amino acids: CASSQDQQPYEQYF. The CDR3 region has the DNA TGTGCCAGCAGCCAAGATCAACAGCCGTACGAGCAGTACTTC.